A selection of T cell receptor beta chains follows, all from one sample in a study of blood T cells in healthy people across ages. TCRdb reprocessed the 5' RACE reads via MiXCR and lists one record per CDR3 protein. This table holds around 1,500,000 distinct CDR3 sequences, roughly 28% found once. Sequenced sample: blood. All receptors come from a woman aged 30 to 39 in good health. The CDR3 runs from the conserved cysteine through the conserved F or W. The D gene is left open where the match is weak. Expanded clones get a size class; other rows say once, few or many, or leave the size out.

d_gene: .; abundance: .; j_gene: TRBJ1-5; v_gene: TRBV7-6; CDR3aa: CASSLDLGSHQPQHF; CDR3nt: TGTGCCAGCAGCTTAGACTTAGGGAGCCATCAGCCCCAGCATTTT
d_gene: .; abundance: .; j_gene: TRBJ2-7; v_gene: TRBV3-1; CDR3aa: CASSQSPTRQYF; CDR3nt: TGTGCCAGCAGCCAATCTCCCACAAGGCAGTACTTC
d_gene: TRBD2; abundance: .; j_gene: TRBJ2-2; v_gene: TRBV20-1; CDR3aa: CSARSSGRALDTGELFF; CDR3nt: TGCAGTGCTAGAAGTAGCGGGAGGGCCCTTGACACCGGGGAGCTGTTTTTT
d_gene: .; abundance: few; j_gene: TRBJ2-5; v_gene: TRBV7-2; CDR3aa: CASSFGRVETQYF; CDR3nt: TGTGCCAGCAGCTTTGGTAGGGTGGAGACCCAGTACTTC
d_gene: .; abundance: once; j_gene: TRBJ2-1; v_gene: TRBV5-5; CDR3aa: CTSSRGGTNGQFF; CDR3nt: TGTACCAGCAGTCGAGGAGGAACGAATGGGCAGTTCTTC
d_gene: .; abundance: .; j_gene: TRBJ1-2; v_gene: TRBV18; CDR3aa: CASSPASKAAGYTF; CDR3nt: TGTGCCAGCTCACCGGCGTCCAAAGCGGCCGGCTACACCTTC
d_gene: .; abundance: .; j_gene: TRBJ1-3; v_gene: TRBV7-2; CDR3aa: CASSYPGQAGNTIYF; CDR3nt: TGTGCCAGCAGCTACCCCGGGCAGGCTGGAAACACCATATATTTT
d_gene: TRBD1; abundance: .; j_gene: TRBJ2-7; v_gene: TRBV4-2; CDR3aa: CASSQSSLGQENYEQYF; CDR3nt: TGTGCCAGCAGCCAATCCTCCCTTGGACAGGAGAACTACGAGCAGTACTTC
d_gene: .; abundance: .; j_gene: TRBJ1-5; v_gene: TRBV10-3; CDR3aa: CAISEEGNQPQHF; CDR3nt: TGTGCCATCAGTGAGGAGGGCAATCAGCCCCAGCATTTT
d_gene: .; abundance: few; j_gene: TRBJ2-5; v_gene: TRBV2; CDR3aa: CASSEDTGLKTQYF; CDR3nt: TGTGCCAGCAGTGAAGACACAGGGCTGAAGACCCAGTACTTC
d_gene: .; abundance: .; j_gene: TRBJ2-1; v_gene: TRBV7-2; CDR3aa: CASIDLGGRWNEQFF; CDR3nt: TGTGCCAGCATAGACCTGGGGGGGCGATGGAATGAGCAGTTCTTC
d_gene: TRBD1; abundance: .; j_gene: TRBJ1-2; v_gene: TRBV2; CDR3aa: CASSGDRAANYGYTF; CDR3nt: TGTGCCAGCAGCGGGGACAGGGCGGCGAACTATGGCTACACCTTC
d_gene: TRBD1; abundance: .; j_gene: TRBJ2-5; v_gene: TRBV5-5; CDR3aa: CASSYTGGEETQYF; CDR3nt: TGTGCCAGCAGCTACACAGGGGGCGAAGAGACCCAGTACTTC
d_gene: .; abundance: .; j_gene: TRBJ2-2; v_gene: TRBV27; CDR3aa: CASSTIRTNTGERFF; CDR3nt: TGTGCCAGCAGTACTATCCGAACGAACACCGGGGAGCGGTTTTTT
d_gene: TRBD1; abundance: .; j_gene: TRBJ1-4; v_gene: TRBV6-5; CDR3aa: CASSYQGELGEKLFF; CDR3nt: TGTGCCAGCAGTTACCAGGGGGAGCTAGGGGAAAAACTGTTTTTT
d_gene: TRBD1; abundance: .; j_gene: TRBJ1-2; v_gene: TRBV20-1; CDR3aa: CSARDETGGANYGYTF; CDR3nt: TGCAGTGCTAGAGATGAAACAGGGGGCGCCAACTATGGCTACACCTTC
d_gene: .; abundance: few; j_gene: TRBJ2-7; v_gene: TRBV6-5; CDR3aa: CASTYTTSGEQYF; CDR3nt: TGTGCCAGCACCTATACAACCTCAGGCGAGCAGTACTTC
d_gene: .; abundance: many; j_gene: TRBJ2-1; v_gene: TRBV4-2; CDR3aa: CASSQDSARPYNEQFF; CDR3nt: TGTGCCAGCAGCCAAGATAGCGCGAGGCCCTACAATGAGCAGTTCTTC
d_gene: .; abundance: many; j_gene: TRBJ1-5; v_gene: TRBV15; CDR3aa: CATSRDWQPQHF; CDR3nt: TGTGCCACCAGCAGAGATTGGCAGCCCCAGCATTTT
d_gene: TRBD2; abundance: .; j_gene: TRBJ2-1; v_gene: TRBV7-9; CDR3aa: CASSLLITASGVHEQFF; CDR3nt: TGTGCCAGCAGCTTACTTATCACGGCTAGCGGGGTACATGAGCAGTTCTTC
d_gene: TRBD2; abundance: many; j_gene: TRBJ2-3; v_gene: TRBV7-9; CDR3aa: CASSLSVGGRAELTDTQYF; CDR3nt: TGTGCCAGCAGCTTGTCGGTGGGCGGGAGGGCCGAGTTGACAGATACGCAGTATTTT
d_gene: .; abundance: .; j_gene: TRBJ1-3; v_gene: TRBV9; CDR3aa: CASSVEWGNGNTIYF; CDR3nt: TGTGCCAGCAGCGTAGAATGGGGGAATGGAAACACCATATATTTT
d_gene: TRBD2; abundance: few; j_gene: TRBJ2-7; v_gene: TRBV12-3/TRBV12-4; CDR3aa: CASSPGTRYYEQYF; CDR3nt: TGTGCCAGCAGTCCCGGGACTAGATACTACGAGCAGTACTTC
d_gene: .; abundance: many; j_gene: TRBJ2-7; v_gene: TRBV28; CDR3aa: CASSLDYDEQYF; CDR3nt: TGTGCCAGCAGCCTCGACTACGACGAGCAGTACTTC
d_gene: .; abundance: once; j_gene: TRBJ1-5; v_gene: TRBV29-1; CDR3aa: CSVRLDSGGQPQHF; CDR3nt: TGCAGCGTCCGCCTCGACTCCGGAGGTCAGCCCCAGCATTTT
d_gene: .; abundance: .; j_gene: TRBJ2-1; v_gene: TRBV3-1; CDR3aa: CASSQDLGVREWNEQFF; CDR3nt: TGTGCCAGCAGCCAAGATTTGGGGGTGAGGGAGTGGAATGAGCAGTTCTTC
d_gene: TRBD1; abundance: .; j_gene: TRBJ2-7; v_gene: TRBV6-1; CDR3aa: CAGSDWTGSTCEQYF; CDR3nt: TGTGCCGGCAGTGACTGGACAGGGAGCACCTGCGAGCAGTACTTC
d_gene: .; abundance: many; j_gene: TRBJ2-7; v_gene: TRBV10-3; CDR3aa: CANSRREAGAGEQYF; CDR3nt: TGTGCCAACTCCCGCCGGGAGGCAGGGGCGGGGGAGCAGTACTTC
d_gene: .; abundance: .; j_gene: TRBJ1-1; v_gene: TRBV5-1; CDR3aa: CASSLNGGDTEAFF; CDR3nt: TGCGCCAGCAGCTTGAACGGGGGAGACACTGAAGCTTTCTTT
d_gene: .; abundance: many; j_gene: TRBJ1-5; v_gene: TRBV12-3/TRBV12-4; CDR3aa: CASSYTGLNQPQHF; CDR3nt: TGTGCCAGCAGTTATACAGGTCTCAATCAGCCCCAGCATTTT
d_gene: .; abundance: few; j_gene: TRBJ2-3; v_gene: TRBV28; CDR3aa: CASSLKVPDTQYF; CDR3nt: TGTGCCAGCAGTTTAAAAGTGCCAGATACGCAGTATTTT
d_gene: .; abundance: .; j_gene: TRBJ2-7; v_gene: TRBV6-5; CDR3aa: CASSQRAGTTGGEQYF; CDR3nt: TGTGCCAGCAGCCAACGCGCCGGGACGACGGGCGGGGAGCAGTACTTC
d_gene: .; abundance: .; j_gene: TRBJ1-1; v_gene: TRBV6-2/TRBV6-3; CDR3aa: CASSYAFDGPTLNTEAFF; CDR3nt: TGTGCCAGCAGTTACGCTTTCGACGGCCCCACGTTAAACACTGAAGCTTTCTTT
d_gene: .; abundance: few; j_gene: TRBJ2-1; v_gene: TRBV6-1; CDR3aa: CASRPGLSRNEQFF; CDR3nt: TGTGCCAGCAGGCCGGGACTTTCCCGTAATGAGCAGTTCTTC
d_gene: TRBD1; abundance: many; j_gene: TRBJ1-4; v_gene: TRBV20-1; CDR3aa: CSARGDREEKLFF; CDR3nt: TGCAGTGCTAGGGGGGACAGGGAGGAAAAACTGTTTTTT
d_gene: .; abundance: .; j_gene: TRBJ1-6; v_gene: TRBV27; CDR3aa: CASSFFGAKNSPLHF; CDR3nt: TGTGCCAGCAGTTTTTTCGGGGCTAAGAATTCACCCCTCCACTTT
d_gene: TRBD2; abundance: .; j_gene: TRBJ2-3; v_gene: TRBV20-1; CDR3aa: CSARGLAGYTDTQYF; CDR3nt: TGCAGTGCTAGAGGACTAGCGGGATACACAGATACGCAGTATTTT
d_gene: .; abundance: .; j_gene: TRBJ1-4; v_gene: TRBV6-5; CDR3aa: CASSYSRKGLTNEKLFF; CDR3nt: TGTGCCAGCAGTTACTCGCGTAAGGGGTTGACTAATGAAAAACTGTTTTTT
d_gene: TRBD1; abundance: .; j_gene: TRBJ1-1; v_gene: TRBV5-1; CDR3aa: CASNLRQGGLNTEAFF; CDR3nt: TGCGCCAGCAATTTGCGACAGGGGGGGTTGAACACTGAAGCTTTCTTT
d_gene: .; abundance: few; j_gene: TRBJ1-2; v_gene: TRBV2; CDR3aa: CASRVDSILSYGYTF; CDR3nt: TGTGCCAGCAGGGTAGACAGCATACTATCCTATGGCTACACCTTC
d_gene: TRBD2; abundance: .; j_gene: TRBJ2-5; v_gene: TRBV2; CDR3aa: CASNREEETQYF; CDR3nt: TGTGCCTCGAACCGGGAGGAGGAGACCCAGTACTTC
d_gene: .; abundance: many; j_gene: TRBJ2-1; v_gene: TRBV29-1; CDR3aa: CSVEGVGLGGISYNEQFF; CDR3nt: TGCAGCGTTGAAGGGGTCGGACTTGGGGGGATTAGCTACAATGAGCAGTTCTTC
d_gene: .; abundance: few; j_gene: TRBJ2-2; v_gene: TRBV27; CDR3aa: CASSLSWQGLFTGELFF; CDR3nt: TGTGCCAGCAGTTTATCGTGGCAGGGGCTATTCACCGGGGAGCTGTTTTTT
d_gene: .; abundance: few; j_gene: TRBJ2-7; v_gene: TRBV6-1; CDR3aa: CASSESESGSYEQYF; CDR3nt: TGTGCCAGCAGTGAGTCGGAGTCCGGTTCCTACGAGCAGTACTTC
d_gene: .; abundance: .; j_gene: TRBJ2-2; v_gene: TRBV27; CDR3aa: CASSPQSAATNTGELFF; CDR3nt: TGTGCCAGCAGTCCCCAATCGGCAGCTACGAACACCGGGGAGCTGTTTTTT
d_gene: .; abundance: few; j_gene: TRBJ2-5; v_gene: TRBV5-4; CDR3aa: CASSFRNDETQYF; CDR3nt: TGTGCCAGCAGCTTTAGGAACGATGAGACCCAGTACTTC
d_gene: TRBD2; abundance: .; j_gene: TRBJ2-1; v_gene: TRBV12-3/TRBV12-4; CDR3aa: CASTPGLAGYNEQFF; CDR3nt: TGTGCCAGCACCCCGGGACTAGCGGGATACAATGAGCAGTTCTTC
d_gene: .; abundance: few; j_gene: TRBJ2-5; v_gene: TRBV6-1; CDR3aa: CASSSRSGSIKETQYF; CDR3nt: TGTGCCAGCAGTTCCCGTTCCGGGAGCATAAAAGAGACCCAGTACTTC
d_gene: .; abundance: few; j_gene: TRBJ2-2; v_gene: TRBV12-3/TRBV12-4; CDR3aa: CASSLAPGYRAVGELFF; CDR3nt: TGTGCCAGCAGTTTAGCGCCTGGGTACAGGGCGGTCGGGGAGCTGTTTTTT
d_gene: TRBD2; abundance: many; j_gene: TRBJ2-1; v_gene: TRBV6-2/TRBV6-3; CDR3aa: CASRNARGTSGRDYEQFF; CDR3nt: TGTGCCAGCAGAAACGCCCGAGGGACTAGCGGGAGGGACTATGAGCAGTTCTTC
d_gene: TRBD1; abundance: few; j_gene: TRBJ2-5; v_gene: TRBV12-3/TRBV12-4; CDR3aa: CASSRGTGSVETQYF; CDR3nt: TGTGCCAGCAGTCGGGGGACAGGGTCTGTGGAGACCCAGTACTTC
d_gene: .; abundance: .; j_gene: TRBJ2-1; v_gene: TRBV6-2/TRBV6-3; CDR3aa: CASIVGGSYNEQFF; CDR3nt: TGTGCCAGCATTGTAGGGGGCTCCTACAATGAGCAGTTCTTC
d_gene: .; abundance: few; j_gene: TRBJ2-5; v_gene: TRBV12-3/TRBV12-4; CDR3aa: CASRRGQSLYQETQYF; CDR3nt: TGTGCCAGCAGACGAGGGCAGTCTTTATACCAAGAGACCCAGTACTTC
d_gene: .; abundance: .; j_gene: TRBJ2-5; v_gene: TRBV15; CDR3aa: CATSRDDPGRPETQYF; CDR3nt: TGTGCCACCAGCAGAGATGATCCCGGGCGACCCGAGACCCAGTACTTC
d_gene: .; abundance: .; j_gene: TRBJ1-2; v_gene: TRBV18; CDR3aa: CASSTDISEVYGYTF; CDR3nt: TGTGCCAGCTCAACGGACATATCGGAGGTCTATGGCTACACCTTC
d_gene: .; abundance: many; j_gene: TRBJ2-7; v_gene: TRBV29-1; CDR3aa: CSVAGTSNFYEQYF; CDR3nt: TGCAGCGTAGCCGGGACATCTAACTTCTACGAGCAGTACTTC
d_gene: TRBD2; abundance: .; j_gene: TRBJ2-3; v_gene: TRBV20-1; CDR3aa: CSAASSGGSTDTQYF; CDR3nt: TGCAGTGCTGCCTCTAGCGGGGGAAGCACAGATACGCAGTATTTT